A selection of T cell receptor beta chains follows, all from one sample in a study of cytomegalovirus exposure and HLA in healthy donors. Assay: immunoSEQ multiplex PCR; the TCRdb copy retains only in-frame clones and omits some. The data hold about 110,000 clones, with 80% observed a single time. The sequencing input was PBMCs. The receptors come from a woman aged 55-69 years in good health and CMV-seropositive. The CDR3 runs from the conserved cysteine through the conserved F or W. The D gene is left open where the match is weak. Some rows mark clone size as missing; the rest say once, few, many or name a class of expanded clone.

TGCAGCGTTGTTCACAGCTCGAACACTGAAGCTTTCTTT,CSVVHSSNTEAFF,few,NA,TRBJ1-1,TRBV29-1
TGTGCCAGCAGCCCGAACTCCAGAACAGGGGGGAACACTGAAGCTTTCTTT,CASSPNSRTGGNTEAFF,few,TRBD1,TRBJ1-1,TRBV4-2
TGTGCCAGCAGCCGGCGGGAGGGCCACAATGAGCAGTTCTTC,CASSRREGHNEQFF,NA,TRBD2,TRBJ2-1,TRBV7-8
TGCGCCAGCAGCTTTAGGACAGGGAGCACAGATACGCAGTATTTT,CASSFRTGSTDTQYF,NA,TRBD1,TRBJ2-3,TRBV5-1
TGCGCCAGCAGCTCGGGGACAGGGGCGGGCGAAAAACTGTTTTTT,CASSSGTGAGEKLFF,NA,TRBD1,TRBJ1-4,TRBV5-1
TGTGCCAGCAGTGGCAGACAGGGGGCGGACACTGAAGCTTTCTTT,CASSGRQGADTEAFF,NA,TRBD1,TRBJ1-1,TRBV6-1
TGTGCCAGCAGCTTGGCAGGGGCGGCTAATGAAAAACTGTTTTTT,CASSLAGAANEKLFF,NA,NA,TRBJ1-4,TRBV11-2
TGTGCCAGCAGTACAGGGTTAGGTACTGAAGCTTTCTTT,CASSTGLGTEAFF,NA,NA,TRBJ1-1,TRBV2
TGTGCCAGCAGTTTAATTACCAGGGGCCAGCATTTT,CASSLITRGQHF,once,NA,TRBJ1-5,TRBV28
TGCGCCAGCAGCTTCTTTGGGACAGGGATGGATGAGCAGTTCTTC,CASSFFGTGMDEQFF,NA,TRBD1,TRBJ2-1,TRBV5-1
TGTGCCAGCAGCGTAGGGGTGGGAGCGGGAACCGGGGAGCTGTTTTTT,CASSVGVGAGTGELFF,NA,TRBD2,TRBJ2-2,TRBV9
TGTGCCAGCAGCTTGGGGACAGGGGGCCGAAATGAGCAGTTCTTC,CASSLGTGGRNEQFF,NA,TRBD1,TRBJ2-1,TRBV5-8
TGTGCCAGCAGCATAAGCGGGACTAGTTGGGAGCAGTACTTC,CASSISGTSWEQYF,once,TRBD2,TRBJ2-7,TRBV9
TGTGCCTGGAGGGAGATCGGACAGGGGAATGGCTACACCTTC,CAWREIGQGNGYTF,NA,TRBD1,TRBJ1-2,TRBV30
TGTGCCAGCAGCTCGACCGGTCAACAAGAGGAGCAGTATTTT,CASSSTGQQEEQYF,NA,NA,TRBJ2-3,TRBV5-4
TGTGCCTGGAGCGGAGGGATCGACTCACCCCTCCACTTT,CAWSGGIDSPLHF,NA,NA,TRBJ1-6,TRBV30
TGCGCCAGCAGCCAGGTAGTGGGCCCCTACAATGAGCAGTTCTTC,CASSQVVGPYNEQFF,NA,NA,TRBJ2-1,TRBV4-1
TGTGCCAGCAGCTTACCTAGCGGGAGGGCCGGGTCGGAGACCCAGTACTTC,CASSLPSGRAGSETQYF,NA,TRBD2,TRBJ2-5,TRBV7-9
TGTGCCAGTAGTATAAGAAGTCAGGGAAGATTGGGAGATACGCAGTATTTT,CASSIRSQGRLGDTQYF,NA,NA,TRBJ2-3,TRBV19
TGTGCCAGCAGCGTAAGGCCGGGAGAAGGCGATACGCAGTATTTT,CASSVRPGEGDTQYF,NA,NA,TRBJ2-3,TRBV9
TGTGCCAGTAGCTGGCACATGAACACTGAAGCTTTCTTT,CASSWHMNTEAFF,NA,NA,TRBJ1-1,TRBV19
TGTGCCAGTAGTATAGATCTAGCGGGACGCTACAATGAGCAGTTCTTC,CASSIDLAGRYNEQFF,NA,TRBD2,TRBJ2-1,TRBV19
TGTGCCAGCAGCCACCACGGGACTGGCACCGGGGAGCTGTTTTTT,CASSHHGTGTGELFF,NA,NA,TRBJ2-2,TRBV7-9
TGTGCCAGCAGCCTACCGGATAGGGGTATAACCGGGGAGCTGTTTTTT,CASSLPDRGITGELFF,NA,NA,TRBJ2-2,TRBV4-2
TGTGCCAGCAGCTTAGTGGCCGGGGTGCGGTCCGATGAGCAGTTCTTC,CASSLVAGVRSDEQFF,NA,NA,TRBJ2-1,TRBV7-9
TGTGCCAGCAGTTTCGTCAGGGGAGCTTTCTTT,CASSFVRGAFF,NA,NA,TRBJ1-1,TRBV28
TGTGCCCAAAACCGGCGGGGATTTAACAATGAGCAGTTCTTC,CAQNRRGFNNEQFF,NA,NA,TRBJ2-1,TRBV30